Listed here are 10 T cell receptor beta chains from one sample, sequenced in a study of blood T cells in healthy people across ages. Next came a second PCR, run for about 7 to 12 cycles, which used a sample-barcoded 5' primer along with a J-beta primer mix. TCRdb used MiXCR to reprocess the 5' RACE reads, holding one entry per CDR3 protein. The data contain approximately 790,000 distinct CDR3 sequences, 62% of them singletons. Specimen: blood. These receptors all stem from a young man in good health.

This clonotype was recorded once. This sequence joins TRBV11-1 and TRBJ2-7, with 9 positions matching TRBD2. The V gene end was trimmed by 0 bases and the J gene end by 0 bases; junction bases not matched to a gene: 6. Germline V lookup: CDR1 SGHAT, CDR2 FQDESV (reference sequence). The CDR3 runs 17 residues. The CDR3 DNA is TGTGCCAGCAGCTTAGCGGCGACTAGCGGATTCTCCTACGAGCAGTACTTC. This sequence encodes CASSLAATSGFSYEQYF.

The chain recombines TRBV20-1 with TRBJ2-3, with 7 bases lining up with TRBD2. The CDR3 consists of 17 residues. The germline V gene has CDR1 DFQATT and CDR2 SNEGSKA (reference sequence). V shed 0 bases, J shed 6 bases, and the junction held 15 bases outside the gene matches. CDR3 region: CSARDPHGGTVYDTQYF. CDR3 in DNA: TGCAGTGCTAGAGATCCTCACGGGGGGACGGTTTACGATACGCAGTATTTT.

The chain combines TRBV7-2 with TRBJ1-1; maybe TRBD1 (6 bases). V gave up 5 bases and J gave up 6 bases, with 10 bases separating them. The germline CDR1 and CDR2 sequences are SGHTA and FQGNSA. The CDR3 has 12 residues. The CDR3 reads CASSKTGPEAFF. As DNA, the CDR3 is TGTGCCAGCAGCAAGACAGGACCTGAAGCTTTCTTT.

Remarks on this clonotype: A read error is possible here, since a much larger clone lies one base away. The CDR3, as DNA: TGCAGTGCTCCTAGCGGGGGCACAGATACGCAGTATTTT. Its protein product is CSAPSGGTDTQYF. This chain uses TRBV20-1 with TRBJ2-3; TRBD2 matches at 9 bases. Germline V gives CDR1 DFQATT, CDR2 SNEGSKA (reference sequence). After removal of 5 bases from V and 1 base from J, the junction contained 1 base not matched to a gene. The CDR3 runs to 13 residues.

The chain recombines TRBV20-1 with TRBJ2-5, with D unclear. The germline CDR1 and CDR2 sequences are DFQATT and SNEGSKA (reference sequence). The CDR3 sequence is 13 residues long. Trimming removed 3 bases at V and 2 bases at J, with 10 bases between. The CDR3 spells CSASPGGQETQYF. The DNA of the CDR3 is TGCAGTGCTAGTCCGGGCGGACAAGAGACCCAGTACTTC.

The chain has TRBV2 and TRBJ1-6; D call uncertain. The CDR3 is 14 amino acids. CDR1 SNHLY and CDR2 FYNNEI come from the germline V gene. Trimming stripped 5 bases from V and 2 bases from J, with 7 bases between. DNA for the CDR3: TGTGCCAGCAGTCCTAGGACCTATAATTCACCCCTCCACTTT. It yields the protein CASSPRTYNSPLHF.

The rearrangement uses TRBV27 and TRBJ2-5, with TRBD1 matching over 9 bases. V gave up 1 base and J gave up 5 bases; unmatched junction bases: 8. The CDR3 has 16 residues. Germline lookup yields CDR1 MNHEY and CDR2 SMNVEV (reference sequence). CDR3 amino acids: CASSLWKGQGLETQYF. The CDR3 nucleotides read TGTGCCAGCAGTTTATGGAAGGGACAGGGCCTTGAGACCCAGTACTTC.

The CDR3 is CASPPEQFF. The CDR3 DNA reads as TGTGCCAGTCCACCTGAGCAGTTCTTC. The chain couples TRBV6-5 to TRBJ2-1; D ambiguous. Germline CDR1 and CDR2: MNHEY and SVGAGI. The CDR3 contains 9 residues. V was shortened by 9 bases and J by 9 bases, with 6 bases between the two germline ends.

V is TRBV9 and J is TRBJ2-3, with D perhaps matching TRBD2 (5 bases). Trimming cost V 5 bases and J 0 bases, with 16 bases left between them. CDR1 is SGDLS, CDR2 YYNGEE, per germline. This CDR3 is built from 16 residues. The CDR3 DNA follows: TGTGCCAGCAGTGTCGCGGGCGTGTCTAGCACAGATACGCAGTATTTT. Amino acids: CASSVAGVSSTDTQYF.

The table lists this clonotype with a few counts. V and J are TRBV2 and TRBJ2-7, with 8 positions matching TRBD1. Germline V gives CDR1 SNHLY, CDR2 FYNNEI. The CDR3 runs to 13 residues. The V segment lost 10 bases and the J segment 0 bases; nucleotides outside the gene matches: 5. The DNA for the CDR3 is TGTGCCACAGGACAGGGTAGCTCCTACGAGCAGTACTTC. Its protein is CATGQGSSYEQYF. The full variable domain, completed using reference TRBV2 and TRBJ2-7, is EPEVTQTPSHQVTQMGQEVILRCVPISNHLYFYWYRQILGQKVEFLVSFYNNEISEKSEIFDDQFSVERPDGSNFTLKIRSTKLEDSAMYFCATGQGSSYEQYFGPGTRLTVT.